Following are 32 T cell receptor beta chains from one sample sequenced in a study of blood T cell repertoires in COVID-19 (TCRdb year 2020). The method behind the library was the immunoSEQ multiplex PCR assay. This immuneACCESS table, as held by TCRdb, lists in-frame sequences with V and J called but not all clones. Of the missing ones, under half trace to an unresolved V gene in checked studies; the others have no known cause. This sample gives roughly 120,000 clones in total; 85% of them show up just once. The top ten hold about 12% of the sample. Sequences were obtained from peripheral blood. The receptor set was obtained from a human donor in a cohort sampled during active COVID-19.

This clone turned up a few times. This sequence joins TRBV19 and TRBJ1-5; 11 bases fit TRBD1. The germline gives CDR1 LNHDA, CDR2 SQIVND (reference sequence). Trimming removed 4 bases from V and 11 bases from J; junction bases left unmatched: 19. CDR3 length equals 18 residues. CDR3 DNA: TGTGCCAGTAGTACTAGGGCAGGACAGGGGGCTAAGTCTACGACCCAGCATTTT. Encoded protein: CASSTRAGQGAKSTTQHF.

The genes are TRBV6-1 and TRBJ2-7; D is ambiguous. The CDR3 covers 12 residues. CDR1 is MNHNS, CDR2 SASEGT, per germline. V lost 3 bases to trimming and J lost 3 bases, with 6 bases between them. Written as DNA, the CDR3 is TGTGCCAGCAGTGATCTAGGCTACGAGCAGTACTTC. It specifies CASSDLGYEQYF.

The CDR3 loop reads CASSSGLFYAADYGYTF. In nucleotides, the CDR3 is TGTGCCAGTAGTTCAGGGCTGTTCTACGCGGCGGACTATGGCTACACCTTC. This sequence joins TRBV19 and TRBJ1-2, with D possibly matching TRBD1 (5 bases). Trimming removed 5 bases from V and 3 bases from J, with 22 bases in between. Germline CDR1 and CDR2: LNHDA and SQIVND (reference sequence). The CDR3 extends over 17 amino acids. Drawing the rest from reference TRBV19 and TRBJ1-2, the complete variable domain is DGGITQSPKYLFRKEGQNVTLSCEQNLNHDAMYWYRQDPGQGLRLIYYSQIVNDFQKGDIAEGYSVSREKKESFPLTVTSAQKNPTAFYLCASSSGLFYAADYGYTFGSGTRLTVV.

The chain couples TRBV3-1 (or the pseudogene TRBV3-2) to TRBJ1-1; 7 bases align to TRBD1. The length of the CDR3 is 14 residues. Germline V gene lookup returns CDR1 LGHDT and CDR2 YNNKEL (reference sequence). Trimming took 2 bases from V and 11 from J; bases not matched to a gene: 11. Here the CDR3 reads CASSQNQGGPWAFF. The CDR3 DNA sequence: TGTGCCAGCAGCCAAAATCAGGGGGGCCCTTGGGCTTTCTTT.

The chain couples TRBV7-8 to TRBJ2-7, with D perhaps matching TRBD1 (6 bases). This CDR3 is 15 amino acids long. Looked up from germline, CDR1 is SGHVS and CDR2 is FQNEAQ. Trimming took off 5 bases at V and 5 bases at J, with 19 bases between the two ends. Here the CDR3 DNA reads TGTGCCAGCAGCGCATACAGGGTTTCGAGCAACGAGCAGTACTTC. This codes for CASSAYRVSSNEQYF.

This chain uses TRBV10-3 with TRBJ2-7; TRBD1 aligns across 9 bases. Germline CDR1 ENHRY, CDR2 SYGVKD. The CDR3 contains 14 residues. Trimming at V came to 9 bases and at J to 1 base, leaving 7 bases not matched to a gene. The CDR3 loop reads CAIHSGTGSYEQYF. CDR3 DNA: TGTGCCATTCACTCCGGGACAGGGTCCTACGAGCAGTACTTC.

J is TRBJ2-1 and V is TRBV2; 13 bases are a match to TRBD2. The junction had 4 bases not matched to a gene; V was cut back by 7 bases and J by 7 bases. The CDR3 length is 14 residues. Per the germline V gene, CDR1 is SNHLY and CDR2 is FYNNEI. The CDR3 loop is CASKGTSGANEQFF. CDR3 DNA sequence: TGTGCCAGCAAAGGGACTAGCGGGGCGAATGAGCAGTTCTTC.

The sample holds a few counts of this clone. The chain uses TRBV4-1 and TRBJ1-6, with 7 bases aligning to TRBD1. V lost 0 bases and J lost 13; bases outside the gene matches: 12. Germline CDR1 reads MGHRA; CDR2 reads YSYEKL. CDR3 length: 16 amino acids. CDR3 DNA sequence: TGCGCCAGCAGCCAAGATGACAGGGTCCCTATTTCGCCCCTCCACTTT. This sequence encodes CASSQDDRVPISPLHF.

V usage is TRBV2 and J usage is TRBJ1-5; D is undetermined. This CDR3 has 15 residues. CDR1 is SNHLY and CDR2 is FYNNEI in the germline V gene. V was cut by 6 bases and J by 3 bases, with 15 bases left in between. The DNA for the CDR3 is TGTGCCAGCAGCAGAGATGGGCAGAACAATCAGCCCCAGCATTTT. It translates to CASSRDGQNNQPQHF.

This sequence joins TRBV12-3 or TRBV12-4 and TRBJ1-2; maybe TRBD1 (6 bases). The CDR3 has 13 residues. V was trimmed by 6 bases and J by 3 bases, leaving 11 bases between them. CDR3 sequence reads: CASRDSSYYGYTF. CDR3 coding DNA: TGTGCCAGCAGGGACAGCTCCTACTATGGCTACACCTTC.

The chain is built from TRBV5-1 and TRBJ2-7, with TRBD2 matching 8 bases. Trimming at V came to 0 bases and at J to 6 bases, leaving 5 bases not matched to a gene. The V gene's germline CDR1 is SGHRS and CDR2 YFSETQ. The CDR3 covers 14 residues. CDR3 DNA: TGCGCCAGCAGCTTGGCAACTAGCGGTCTCGAGCAGTACTTC. The encoded protein is CASSLATSGLEQYF.

The rearrangement uses TRBV19 and TRBJ2-1; D is possibly TRBD2 (5 bases). CDR1 LNHDA and CDR2 SQIVND come from the germline V gene (reference sequence). Trimming left V 3 bases short and J 0 bases short, with 9 bases between. The CDR3 is made up of 15 amino acids. CDR3 DNA sequence: TGTGCCAGTAGTATCCCGGGGAGCTCCTACAATGAGCAGTTCTTC. Its protein product is CASSIPGSSYNEQFF.

The CDR3 region is CASSFGGATDTQYF. The CDR3 DNA follows: TGTGCCAGCAGTTTTGGCGGGGCCACAGATACGCAGTATTTT. The genes are TRBV28 and TRBJ2-3; D might be TRBD2 (6 bases). The germline V gene encodes CDR1 MDHEN and CDR2 SYDVKM. CDR3 length: 14 residues. The V end lost 3 bases, the J end lost 2 bases, and 9 bases lay between the germline ends.

The chain links TRBV5-1 to TRBJ2-3, with TRBD2 matching over 12 bases. The V gene's germline CDR1 is SGHRS and CDR2 YFSETQ. V was pared by 5 bases and J by 1 base, with 8 bases of the junction left unmatched. CDR3 length: 17 residues. The DNA of the CDR3 is TGCGCCAGCAGTTCACTAGCGGGGGGTTTTGGCACAGATACGCAGTATTTT. Encoded protein: CASSSLAGGFGTDTQYF.

V gene TRBV11-3 combines with J gene TRBJ2-3, with D possibly TRBD1 on 6 matching bases. Germline CDR1 is SGHNT and CDR2 is YENEEA. This CDR3 comprises 14 residues. V gave up 5 bases and J gave up 5 bases, with 14 bases separating them. The CDR3: CASSHRQGQDTQYF. In nucleotides, the CDR3 is TGTGCCAGCAGCCACAGGCAGGGGCAAGATACGCAGTATTTT. Supplemented by reference TRBV11-3 and TRBJ2-3, the full variable domain reads EAGVVQSPRYKIIEKKQPVAFWCNPISGHNTLYWYLQNLGQGPELLIRYENEEAVDDSQLPKDRFSAERLKGVDSTLKIQPAELGDSAVYLCASSHRQGQDTQYFGPGTRLTVL.

This rearrangement joins TRBV2 to TRBJ2-1; TRBD1 matches 7 bases. The CDR3 is made up of 13 amino acids. The V gene end was trimmed by 6 bases and the J gene end by 4 bases; junction bases not matched to a gene: 3. CDR1 and CDR2 from the germline V gene are SNHLY and FYNNEI. CDR3 nucleotides: TGTGCCAGCAGAGACAGGGTTTACAATGAGCAGTTCTTC. This sequence encodes CASRDRVYNEQFF.

The V gene is TRBV5-4, the J gene TRBJ1-1; possibly TRBD1 for D (6 bases). Germline V CDR1 and CDR2: SGHNT, YYREEE (reference sequence). The V gene lost 0 bases and the J gene lost 1 base, with 7 bases spanning the gap. The CDR3 length is 14 residues. The CDR3, as DNA: TGTGCCAGCAGCTTGGAACAGGGGAACACTGAAGCTTTCTTT. The encoded protein is CASSLEQGNTEAFF. Supplemented by reference TRBV5-4 and TRBJ1-1, the full variable domain reads ETGVTQSPTHLIKTRGQQVTLRCSSQSGHNTVSWYQQALGQGPQFIFQYYREEENGRGNFPPRFSGLQFPNYSSELNVNALELDDSALYLCASSLEQGNTEAFFGQGTRLTVV.

This chain connects TRBV15 to TRBJ1-5; D is ambiguous. The V end was cut by 1 base, the J end by 5 bases, with 3 bases between. The CDR3 has 12 residues. Germline assignment: CDR1 LNHNV and CDR2 YYDKDF (reference sequence). The CDR3 spells CATSRVYQPQHF. In DNA, the CDR3 is TGTGCCACCAGCAGAGTATATCAGCCCCAGCATTTT.

V usage is TRBV7-2 and J usage is TRBJ1-2; D gene uncertain. There are 12 residues in the CDR3. CDR1 and CDR2 (germline): SGHTA, FQGNSA. Trimming took off 5 bases at V and 9 bases at J, with 13 bases between the two ends. The CDR3 reads CASSIPPGSYTF. Written as DNA, the CDR3 is TGTGCCAGCAGCATACCGCCAGGAAGCTACACCTTC. Filled out from reference TRBV7-2 and TRBJ1-2, the complete variable domain reads GAGVSQSPSNKVTEKGKDVELRCDPISGHTALYWYRQSLGQGLEFLIYFQGNSAPDKSGLPSDRFSAERTGGSVSTLTIQRTQQEDSAVYLCASSIPPGSYTFGSGTRLTVV.

This sequence joins TRBV5-1 and TRBJ2-7; 11 bases match TRBD1. This CDR3 has 15 residues. The germline gives CDR1 SGHRS, CDR2 YFSETQ. V lost 5 bases to trimming and J lost 6 bases; unmatched junction nucleotides: 10. In DNA, the CDR3 is TGCGCCAGCAGTTCCGGGACAGGGGGTGGTAGCGAGCAGTACTTC. This codes for CASSSGTGGGSEQYF.

The chain couples TRBV3-1 (or the pseudogene TRBV3-2) to TRBJ2-6, with D possibly being TRBD1 (5 bases). Germline CDR1 and CDR2: LGHDT and YNNKEL (reference sequence). Trimming left V 5 bases short and J 0 bases short, with 11 bases between. The CDR3 contains 16 residues. In DNA form, the CDR3 reads TGTGCCAGCAGCTTCTACAGGACCTCTGGGGCCAACGTCCTGACTTTC. It encodes CASSFYRTSGANVLTF.

The gene calls are TRBV5-6 and TRBJ1-1; perhaps TRBD1 as D (5 bases). The CDR3 has 15 residues. V lost 4 bases to trimming and J lost 0 bases, with 13 bases between them. The germline V gene has CDR1 SGHDT and CDR2 YYEEEE. CDR3 amino acids: CASSRRQYMNTEAFF. CDR3 bases: TGTGCCAGCAGCCGAAGACAGTACATGAACACTGAAGCTTTCTTT.

This chain joins TRBV18 and TRBJ2-5, with a possible D match to TRBD1 (6 bases). Germline CDR1 is KGHSH and CDR2 is LQKENI. The CDR3 length is 14 residues. Trimming removed 2 bases at V and 4 bases at J, with 11 bases between. The CDR3 protein is CASSPGQPPETQYF. The CDR3 DNA follows: TGTGCCAGCTCACCAGGACAGCCTCCAGAGACCCAGTACTTC.

This chain connects TRBV2 to TRBJ1-1; tentative D call: TRBD1 (5 bases). The CDR3 has 16 amino acids. Deletions cut 1 base from V and 4 bases from J, with 16 bases between. Germline V gene sequence: CDR1 SNHLY, CDR2 FYNNEI. CDR3 sequence: CASSEGISGRGTEAFF. The CDR3 DNA follows: TGTGCCAGCAGTGAAGGCATCAGTGGAAGGGGCACTGAAGCTTTCTTT.

This chain joins TRBV4-3 and TRBJ2-1, with 8 bases fitting TRBD2. The germline V gene has CDR1 LGHNA and CDR2 YSLEER. The CDR3 sequence is 17 residues long. J lost 3 bases, V lost 3 bases, and 10 bases had no gene match. This chain's CDR3 is CASSQEFSGANYNEQFF. CDR3 DNA sequence: TGCGCCAGCAGCCAGGAATTTAGCGGGGCAAACTACAATGAGCAGTTCTTC.

For the CDR3, the DNA is TGTGCCAGCACGCTGGGGGCCGAATCCCTATATGGCTACACCTTC. It specifies CASTLGAESLYGYTF. The rearrangement links TRBV6-6 to TRBJ1-2; possibly TRBD1 for D (6 bases). Trimming took off 7 bases at V and 5 bases at J, with 20 bases between the two ends. Germline CDR1 is MNHNY and CDR2 is SVGAGI (reference sequence). CDR3 length: 15 amino acids.

V usage is TRBV5-1 and J usage is TRBJ1-2; D might be TRBD1 (5 bases). This CDR3 is 13 amino acids long. Germline CDR1 is SGHRS and CDR2 is YFSETQ. Trimming took off 1 base at V and 7 bases at J, with 11 bases between the two ends. As DNA, the CDR3 is TGCGCCAGCAGCTTGTCCCGGGGGACTGGCTACACCTTC. Protein sequence: CASSLSRGTGYTF.

The V and J genes are TRBV7-2 and TRBJ1-1; D may be TRBD1 (6 bases). The germline CDR1 and CDR2 sequences are SGHTA and FQGNSA. V lost 4 bases and J lost 10, with 13 bases in between. The CDR3 spans 12 residues. The CDR3 spells CASSSRGGGAFF. CDR3 nucleotide sequence: TGTGCCAGCAGCTCTAGAGGGGGTGGAGCTTTCTTT.

This chain joins TRBV19 and TRBJ1-1, with D maybe TRBD1 (6 bases). The CDR3 runs to 15 residues. Germline CDR1 LNHDA, CDR2 SQIVND (reference sequence). Trimming shortened V by 5 bases and J by 4 bases, and 17 bases separated the two germline ends. The CDR3 reads CASSPRTDLGTEAFF. CDR3 DNA sequence: TGTGCCAGTAGTCCCCGGACAGATTTAGGCACTGAAGCTTTCTTT.

The gene calls are TRBV25-1 and TRBJ2-7; 7 bases match TRBD1. This CDR3 has 13 residues. V lost 8 bases and J lost 3; bases outside the gene matches: 7. Germline V gene sequence: CDR1 MGHDK, CDR2 SYGVNS. The CDR3 sequence: CASVGTVFYEQYF. The CDR3 coding sequence is TGTGCCAGCGTCGGGACAGTATTCTACGAGCAGTACTTC.

V usage is TRBV6-2 or TRBV6-3 and J usage is TRBJ2-3, with 10 bases identical to TRBD2. Germline V lookup: CDR1 MNHEY, CDR2 SVGEGT. The CDR3 contains 16 residues. V shed 2 bases and J 5 bases; nucleotides not matched to a gene: 7. CDR3 sequence reads: CASSYGLAGGRDTQYF. CDR3 bases: TGTGCCAGCAGTTACGGGTTAGCGGGGGGTCGAGATACGCAGTATTTT.

The rearrangement uses TRBV29-1 and TRBJ2-3, with 8 bases lining up with TRBD2. V was pared by 4 bases and J by 4 bases, with 4 bases of the junction left unmatched. The CDR3 consists of 13 residues. Germline lookup yields CDR1 SQVTM and CDR2 ANQGSEA. The chain's CDR3 is CSVGVGGADTQYF. In DNA, the CDR3 is TGCAGCGTTGGGGTCGGGGGGGCAGATACGCAGTATTTT.